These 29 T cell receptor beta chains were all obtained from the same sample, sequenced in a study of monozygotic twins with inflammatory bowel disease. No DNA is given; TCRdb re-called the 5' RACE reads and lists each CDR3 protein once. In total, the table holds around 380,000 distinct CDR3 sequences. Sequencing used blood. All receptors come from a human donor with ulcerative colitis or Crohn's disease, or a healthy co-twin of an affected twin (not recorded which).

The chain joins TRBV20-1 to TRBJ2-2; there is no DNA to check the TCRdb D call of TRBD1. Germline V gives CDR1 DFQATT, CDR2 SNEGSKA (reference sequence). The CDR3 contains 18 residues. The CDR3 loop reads CSARDTAGDLSITGELFF.

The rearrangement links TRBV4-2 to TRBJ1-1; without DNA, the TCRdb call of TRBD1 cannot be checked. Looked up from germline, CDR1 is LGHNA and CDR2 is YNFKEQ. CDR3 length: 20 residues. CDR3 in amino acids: CASSKEPGGLGSSIPSQAFF.

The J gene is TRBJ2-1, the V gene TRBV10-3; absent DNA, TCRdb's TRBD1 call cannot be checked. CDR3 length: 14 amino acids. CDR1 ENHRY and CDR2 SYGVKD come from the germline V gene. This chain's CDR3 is CAISPGAQVYEQFF.

The CDR3 sequence: CASSTLTRGTYEQYF. The chain has TRBV12-3 or TRBV12-4 and TRBJ2-7; the D call from TCRdb, TRBD1, cannot be confirmed without DNA. CDR3 size: 15 residues.

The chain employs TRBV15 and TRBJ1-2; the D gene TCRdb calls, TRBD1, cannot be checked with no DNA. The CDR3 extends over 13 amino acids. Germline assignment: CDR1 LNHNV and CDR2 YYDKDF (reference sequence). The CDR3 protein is CATSRGGGYGYTF. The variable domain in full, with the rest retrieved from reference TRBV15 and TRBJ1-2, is DAMVIQNPRYQVTQFGKPVTLSCSQTLNHNVMYWYQQKSSQAPKLLFHYYDKDFNNEADTPDNFQSRRPNTSFCFLDIRSPGLGDTAMYLCATSRGGGYGYTFGSGTRLTVV.

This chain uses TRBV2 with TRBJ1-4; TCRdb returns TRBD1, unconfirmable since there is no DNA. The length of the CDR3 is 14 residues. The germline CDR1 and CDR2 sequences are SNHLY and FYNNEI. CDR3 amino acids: CASKGDRGNEKLFF.

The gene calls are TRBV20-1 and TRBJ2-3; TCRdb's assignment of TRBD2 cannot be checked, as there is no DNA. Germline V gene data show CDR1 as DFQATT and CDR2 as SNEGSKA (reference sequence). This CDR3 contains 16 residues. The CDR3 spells CSARNRLAGFTDTQYF.

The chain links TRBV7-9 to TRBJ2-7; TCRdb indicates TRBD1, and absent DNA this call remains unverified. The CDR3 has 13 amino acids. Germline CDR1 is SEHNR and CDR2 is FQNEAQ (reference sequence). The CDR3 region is CASSFRGAGEQYF.

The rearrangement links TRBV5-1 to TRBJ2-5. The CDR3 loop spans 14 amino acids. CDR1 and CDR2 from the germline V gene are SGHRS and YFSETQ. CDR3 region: CASSFLSGQETQYF.

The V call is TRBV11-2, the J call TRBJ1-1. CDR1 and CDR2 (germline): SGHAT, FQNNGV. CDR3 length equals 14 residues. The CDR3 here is CASSRAQLNTEAFF.

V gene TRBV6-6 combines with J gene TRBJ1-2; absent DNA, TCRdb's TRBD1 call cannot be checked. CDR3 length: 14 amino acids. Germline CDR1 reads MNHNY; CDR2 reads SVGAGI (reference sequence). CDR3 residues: CASSYLAGTDGYTF.

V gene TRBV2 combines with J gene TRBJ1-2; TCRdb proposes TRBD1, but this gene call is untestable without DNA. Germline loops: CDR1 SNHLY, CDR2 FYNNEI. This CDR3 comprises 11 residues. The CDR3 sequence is CATRGGGGYTF.

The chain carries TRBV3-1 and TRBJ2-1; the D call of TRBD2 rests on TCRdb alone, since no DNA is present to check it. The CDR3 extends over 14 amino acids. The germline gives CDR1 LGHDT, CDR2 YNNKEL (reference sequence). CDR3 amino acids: CASSQDGNSGVGFF.

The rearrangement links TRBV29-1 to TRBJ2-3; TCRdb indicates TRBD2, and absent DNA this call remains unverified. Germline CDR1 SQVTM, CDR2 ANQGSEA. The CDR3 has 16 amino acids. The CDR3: CSVVPGPSFQFDTQYF.

The CDR3 spells CSASPLGGQASYEQYF. The chain recombines TRBV20-1 with TRBJ2-7; TCRdb outputs TRBD1, but without DNA this stays unchecked. Germline values: CDR1 DFQATT, CDR2 SNEGSKA (reference sequence). The CDR3 extends over 16 amino acids.

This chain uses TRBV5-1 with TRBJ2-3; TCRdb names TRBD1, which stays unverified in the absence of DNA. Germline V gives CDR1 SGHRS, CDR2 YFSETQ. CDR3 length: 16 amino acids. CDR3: CASSFLSEASTDTQYF.

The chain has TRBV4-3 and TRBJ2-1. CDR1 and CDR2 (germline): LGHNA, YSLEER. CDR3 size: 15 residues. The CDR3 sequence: CASKTTLDSPNEQFF.

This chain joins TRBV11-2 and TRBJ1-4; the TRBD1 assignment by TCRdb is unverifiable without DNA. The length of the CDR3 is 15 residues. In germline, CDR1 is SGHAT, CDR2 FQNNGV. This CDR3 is CASSSAGTANEKLFF.

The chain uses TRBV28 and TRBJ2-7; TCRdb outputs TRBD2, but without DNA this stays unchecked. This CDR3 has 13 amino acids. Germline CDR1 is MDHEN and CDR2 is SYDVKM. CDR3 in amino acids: CASRPPGGYEQYF.

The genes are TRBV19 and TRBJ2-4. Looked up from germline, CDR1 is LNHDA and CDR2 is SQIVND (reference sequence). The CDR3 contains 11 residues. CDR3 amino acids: CASSIGDIQYF.

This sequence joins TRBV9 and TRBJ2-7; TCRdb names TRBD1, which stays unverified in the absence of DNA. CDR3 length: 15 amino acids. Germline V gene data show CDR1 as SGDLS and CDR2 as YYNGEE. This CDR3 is CASSVSDRVGYEQYF.

This CDR3 reads CASSAGVDIGEQYF. The genes are TRBV5-4 and TRBJ2-7; TCRdb indicates TRBD1, and absent DNA this call remains unverified. CDR3 length: 14 amino acids. Germline V CDR1 and CDR2: SGHNT, YYREEE (reference sequence).

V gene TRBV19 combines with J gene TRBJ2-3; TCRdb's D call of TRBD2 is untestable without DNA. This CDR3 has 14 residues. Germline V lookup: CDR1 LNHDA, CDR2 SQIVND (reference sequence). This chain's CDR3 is CASRRDFNTDTQYF.

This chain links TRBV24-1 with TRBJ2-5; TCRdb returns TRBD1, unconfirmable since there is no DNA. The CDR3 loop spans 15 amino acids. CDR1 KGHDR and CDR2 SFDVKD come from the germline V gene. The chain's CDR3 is CATSDGGQGEETQYF.

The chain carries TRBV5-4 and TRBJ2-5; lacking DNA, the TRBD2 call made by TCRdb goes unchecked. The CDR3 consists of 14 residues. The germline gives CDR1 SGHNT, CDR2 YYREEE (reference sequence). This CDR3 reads CASSLVGGVETQYF.

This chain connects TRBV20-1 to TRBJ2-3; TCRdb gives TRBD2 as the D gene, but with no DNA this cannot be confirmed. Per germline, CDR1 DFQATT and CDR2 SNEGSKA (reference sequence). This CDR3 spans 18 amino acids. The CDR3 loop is CSARNGTRQLLSTDTQYF.

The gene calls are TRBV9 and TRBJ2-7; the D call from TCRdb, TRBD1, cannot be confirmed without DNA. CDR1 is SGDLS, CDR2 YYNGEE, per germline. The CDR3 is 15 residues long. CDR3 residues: CASSARGGGTYEQYF.

The CDR3 loop is CASSPREGENTGELFF. The V gene is TRBV11-2, the J gene TRBJ2-2; TCRdb gives TRBD2 as the D gene, but with no DNA this cannot be confirmed. The V gene's germline CDR1 is SGHAT and CDR2 FQNNGV. The CDR3 length is 16 residues. Together with reference TRBV11-2 and TRBJ2-2, the CDR3 gives the full variable domain: EAGVAQSPRYKIIEKRQSVAFWCNPISGHATLYWYQQILGQGPKLLIQFQNNGVVDDSQLPKDRFSAERLKGVDSTLKIQPAKLEDSAVYLCASSPREGENTGELFFGEGSRLTVL.

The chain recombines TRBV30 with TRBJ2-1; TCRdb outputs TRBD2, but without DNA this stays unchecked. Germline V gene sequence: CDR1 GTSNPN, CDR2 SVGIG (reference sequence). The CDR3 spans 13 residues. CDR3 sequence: CAWLAGINNEQFF.